Listed here are 16 T cell receptor beta chains from one sample, sequenced in a study of regulatory T cells in long-lasting Graves disease. TCR beta libraries were built with iRepertoire HTBI primers and Arm-PCR of CDR3 regions. TCRdb reprocessed the multiplex PCR reads via MiXCR and lists one record per CDR3 protein. The sample shows 680,000 or so distinct CDR3 sequences, 15% to 20% of them seen only once. Regarding time point: newly diagnosed GD, antithyroid drugs for less than 3 months. PBMCs provided the RNA from which the TCR library was made. These data are also associated with another study on T cells in Graves' hyperthyroidism and ophthalmopathy.

The sample consisted of peripheral blood mononuclear cells (PBMCs), taken at new diagnosis, from a patient treated with antithyroid drugs. All receptors come from a woman under 40 with Graves disease.

This clonotype was counted at least ten times. The chain is built from TRBV7-3 and TRBJ2-5; no clear D gene. The length of the CDR3 is 14 residues. V gave up 5 bases and J gave up 2 bases, with 12 bases separating them. CDR1 SGHTA and CDR2 FQGTGA come from the germline V gene. The CDR3: CASSANSLQETQYF. The CDR3 coding sequence is TGTGCCAGCAGCGCCAACAGCTTACAAGAGACCCAGTACTTC.

This clonotype was counted a few times. The CDR3 here is CASSFGTGFYEQYF. CDR3 in DNA: TGTGCCAGTAGTTTCGGGACAGGGTTCTACGAGCAGTACTTC. This chain uses TRBV19 with TRBJ2-7; 9 nucleotides line up with TRBD1. CDR3 size: 14 residues. Looked up from germline, CDR1 is LNHDA and CDR2 is SQIVND (reference sequence). Unmatched junction bases numbered 5, after V lost 5 bases and J lost 3 bases.

In its sample, this clonotype was seen a few times. CDR3 region: CSALAEGGIHEQFF. The CDR3 DNA follows: TGCAGTGCCCTAGCGGAGGGAGGCATCCATGAGCAGTTCTTC. V usage is TRBV20-1 and J usage is TRBJ2-1; the match to TRBD2 covers 7 bases. Germline V CDR1 and CDR2: DFQATT, SNEGSKA (reference sequence). V trimming: 6 bases; J trimming: 8 bases; junction bases outside the gene matches: 13. The CDR3 is made up of 14 amino acids.

Concerning this clonotype itself: Given a much more abundant clone one base away, this may be a read error. The chain employs TRBV28 and TRBJ1-2, with 12 bases matching TRBD1. The CDR3 is 16 residues long. Trimming removed 5 bases from V and 5 bases from J; junction bases left unmatched: 9. The germline CDR1 and CDR2 sequences are MDHEN and SYDVKM. The CDR3 nucleotides are TGTGCCAGCAGTGGGGGGACAGGGGGCGTGTTTTATGGCTACACCTTC. Protein: CASSGGTGGVFYGYTF.

There are many counts of this clonotype. The chain recombines TRBV12-3 or TRBV12-4 with TRBJ2-5; D gene uncertain. V was clipped by 1 base and J by 1 base, with 10 bases between them. The CDR3 is 15 residues long. The CDR3 DNA reads as TGTGCCAGCAGTTTAGGGTTGGTAGTCCAAGAGACCCAGTACTTC. Residues: CASSLGLVVQETQYF.

This clonotype was counted many times. This chain uses TRBV24-1 with TRBJ1-5; D possibly corresponds to TRBD1 (5 bases). Germline values: CDR1 KGHDR, CDR2 SFDVKD. V was shortened by 3 bases and J by 6 bases, with 11 bases between the two germline ends. The length of the CDR3 is 14 residues. CDR3 amino acids: CATSDRQGPQPQHF. In nucleotides, the CDR3 is TGTGCCACCAGTGATCGGCAGGGTCCTCAGCCCCAGCATTTT.

This clonotype was recorded many times. The V call is TRBV11-2, the J call TRBJ1-4; 9 bases match TRBD1. This CDR3 comprises 14 residues. Germline CDR1 and CDR2: SGHAT and FQNNGV. V lost 3 bases, J lost 6 bases, and 2 bases stayed unmatched. The CDR3 DNA sequence: TGTGCCAGCAGCTTCGGGACAGGGTATGAAAAACTGTTTTTT. It yields the protein CASSFGTGYEKLFF.

This clonotype was counted ten times or more. This chain's CDR3 is CSANLAGHNEQFF. The CDR3 coding sequence is TGCAGTGCTAATTTAGCGGGGCACAATGAGCAGTTCTTC. The chain carries TRBV20-1 and TRBJ2-1, with 8 nucleotides matching TRBD2. The V segment lost 4 bases and the J segment 5 bases; nucleotides outside the gene matches: 4. The CDR3 is made up of 13 amino acids. Germline V CDR1 and CDR2: DFQATT, SNEGSKA (reference sequence).

At least ten counts were recorded for this clonotype. J is TRBJ1-1 and V is TRBV7-8, with a weak D call TRBD1 (5 bases). V lost 2 bases to trimming and J lost 5 bases, with 12 bases between them. The CDR3 is made up of 14 amino acids. Germline V gives CDR1 SGHVS, CDR2 FQNEAQ. The CDR3: CASSLYGGVTEAFF. CDR3 coding DNA: TGTGCCAGCAGCTTATACGGGGGAGTAACTGAAGCTTTCTTT.

This chain joins TRBV27 and TRBJ2-1; D possibly corresponds to TRBD1 (6 bases). CDR1 is MNHEY and CDR2 is SMNVEV in the germline V gene (reference sequence). The CDR3 runs to 14 residues. The V end was cut by 2 bases, the J end by 5 bases, with 10 bases between. The CDR3 DNA is TGTGCCAGCAGTTTAAACAGGGTTAACAATGAGCAGTTCTTC. Translation: CASSLNRVNNEQFF.

V usage is TRBV3-1 and J usage is TRBJ2-5; 11 positions match TRBD2. This CDR3 region has 19 residues. V was clipped by 3 bases and J by 2 bases; unmatched bases: 14. Germline values: CDR1 LGHDT, CDR2 YNNKEL (reference sequence). The CDR3 reads CASSHPKDGTSGEQETQYF. In nucleotides, the CDR3 is TGTGCCAGCAGCCACCCAAAAGATGGGACTAGCGGAGAGCAAGAGACCCAGTACTTC.

J is TRBJ1-6 and V is TRBV20-1; D gene uncertain. Per germline, CDR1 DFQATT and CDR2 SNEGSKA (reference sequence). The CDR3 sequence is 17 residues long. The germline V and J ends were trimmed by 1 base and 0 bases, with 13 bases remaining between them. CDR3 sequence reads: CSARAGRGSSYNSPLHF. The CDR3 coding sequence is TGCAGTGCTAGAGCAGGTCGGGGAAGCTCCTATAATTCACCCCTCCACTTT.

This chain joins TRBV25-1 and TRBJ2-7; D unresolved. Deletions cut 5 bases from V and 2 bases from J, with 16 bases between. The CDR3 is 15 residues long. CDR1 MGHDK and CDR2 SYGVNS come from the germline V gene. CDR3 DNA sequence: TGTGCCAGCAGTCCCACGGGCAAAATGACCTACGAGCAGTACTTC. This translates into CASSPTGKMTYEQYF.

This clonotype was detected many times. The chain links TRBV27 to TRBJ2-2; 7 bases agree with TRBD1. Germline-derived CDR1 and CDR2 are MNHEY and SMNVEV (reference sequence). After removal of 2 bases from V and 5 bases from J, the junction contained 2 bases not matched to a gene. The length of the CDR3 is 14 residues. The CDR3 spells CASSLTTGTGELFF. In nucleotides, the CDR3 is TGTGCCAGCAGTTTAACGACAGGGACCGGGGAGCTGTTTTTT.

The gene calls are TRBV11-2 and TRBJ2-7; D unresolved. The CDR3 is made up of 16 amino acids. V was trimmed by 8 bases and J by 0 bases, leaving 20 bases between them. The V gene's germline CDR1 is SGHAT and CDR2 FQNNGV. The CDR3 sequence is CASSADGNPLSYEQYF. In nucleotides, the CDR3 is TGTGCCAGCTCCGCGGACGGAAACCCCCTCTCCTACGAGCAGTACTTC.

At least ten counts were recorded for this clonotype. V and J are TRBV7-3 and TRBJ2-5, with 9 bases matching TRBD1. J gave up 4 bases and V 1 base, and 4 bases lay outside the gene matches. Germline CDR1 and CDR2: SGHTA and FQGTGA. This CDR3 is 15 amino acids long. CDR3 amino acids: CASSLMGGQGETQYF. The CDR3 DNA sequence: TGTGCCAGCAGCTTAATGGGGGGACAGGGAGAGACCCAGTACTTC. The whole variable domain, remainder taken from reference TRBV7-3 and TRBJ2-5, is GAGVSQTPSNKVTEKGKYVELRCDPISGHTALYWYRQSLGQGPEFLIYFQGTGAADDSGLPNDRFFAVRPEGSVSTLKIQRTERGDSAVYLCASSLMGGQGETQYFGPGTRLLVL.